One T cell receptor beta chain is described in this entry. The target antigen is unknown. Germline V gene data show CDR1 as MNHEY and CDR2 as SVGAGI. V gave up 5 bases and J gave up 7 bases, with 12 bases separating them. This CDR3 comprises 13 residues. The data are from a study of a mutant IDH1 vaccine in newly diagnosed glioma. In the study overall: The first vaccination came 4-6 weeks after radiotherapy alone, or with temozolomide cycles. Weeks 35 and 47 hosted visits V12 and V13, respectively.

Libraries were prepared by immunoSEQ multiplex PCR; TCRdb keeps only in-frame clonotypes and omits some of them. The sample lists approximately 50,000 clones, around four fifths occurring once. Time point in this sample: week 47, end of study. It was 300 ug of mutant IDH1 20-mer peptide that made up each vaccine dose, given with topical imiquimod. The sample consisted of PBMCs, taken from a glioma patient whose treatment included an IDH1 peptide vaccine. This receptor was obtained from a woman aged 45-59 years with glioma. This chain connects TRBV6-5 to TRBJ2-1; D is possibly TRBD2 (6 bases). The CDR3 region is CASSGEAQNEQFF. CDR3 coding DNA: TGTGCCAGCAGTGGGGAGGCCCAGAATGAGCAGTTCTTC.